This is a list of T cell receptor beta chains from one sample in a study of T cell responses to AZD1222 COVID-19 vaccine. Sequenced by immunoSEQ multiplex PCR; TCRdb stores in-frame clones only, minus some. The table has about 110,000 clones, approximately 94% seen once. The input for sequencing was peripheral blood, taken 28 days after the second AZD1222 dose. The receptors come from an adult who received the AZD1222 COVID-19 vaccine. CDR3s include the opening cysteine and the closing phenylalanine or tryptophan. A D gene is named only where the DNA matches it firmly.

d_call v_call cdr3_aa
NA TRBV5-5 CASSLGASGYGYTF
NA TRBV23-1 CAISQGGREKLFF
NA TRBV6-1 CASSEATGTYGYTF
NA TRBV7-9 CASSLEQIYGYTF
NA TRBV14 CASSHFGGMYNEQFF
TRBD1 TRBV29-1 CSVGTGTGNGYTF
TRBD1 TRBV5-8 CASSSGEGAYGNTIYF
NA TRBV6-2/TRBV6-3 CASSYEGLTEAFF
TRBD2 TRBV3-1/TRBV3-2 CASSRDPTSSGVPITDTQYF
TRBD1 TRBV5-1 CASSGTGGTEAFF
NA TRBV2 CASSPRDNTEAFF
TRBD1 TRBV18 CASSPPGQGTEAFF
NA TRBV5-1 CASSLWDMGDYGYTF
NA TRBV28 CASSYTETQYF